This T cell receptor (beta chain) was recovered during a study of shared clonotypes between healthy human individuals. In regard to this clone: Its antigen remains unidentified.

As originally analysed: ImmunoSEQ junction-only sequences lacked quality scores, so their filtering differed. Here immunoSEQ multiplex PCR was the method, and the copy in TCRdb shows in-frame clones only, minus some. That table is the source of V, J and clone size, and D and trimming were worked out from the DNA. In the table there are 2 million to 2.5 million clones, 85% to 95% of which are singletons. The CDR3 runs 15 residues. Germline V CDR1 and CDR2: SGHNT, YYREEE (reference sequence). Trimming at V came to 0 bases and at J to 3 bases, leaving 4 bases not matched to a gene. Study-level findings and limits: Generation of non-shared clonotypes was less probable than generation of clonotypes shared by all four donors.

Sequencing was done on a sample of naive CD4+ T cells from PBMCs. Stated subset: CD45RA+ positively selected. The origin of this receptor is a man between 18 and 35 years old in good health. Some clones in this sample may be carry-over from other donors' samples. This sequence joins TRBV5-4 and TRBJ2-7; 9 nucleotides agree with TRBD2. CDR3 bases: TGTGCCAGCAGCTTGGGGGCGGGAGGGTTCTACGAGCAGTACTTC. Translation gives CASSLGAGGFYEQYF.